This T cell receptor beta chain was captured by sequencing in a study of T cell responses to AZD1222 COVID-19 vaccine. The germline V gene has CDR1 SGHRS and CDR2 YFSETQ. V lost 5 bases and J lost 7; bases outside the gene matches: 6. The CDR3 is 13 residues long. TCRdb keeps only in-frame clones here, not all; method: immunoSEQ multiplex PCR. The sample has under 140,000 clones; about nine tenths are singletons. Regarding the study as a whole: Nearly half of spike-specific TCRs reportedly target unmutated variant regions.

This clone occurred once. Its antigen is currently unknown. This TCR was recovered from an adult in good health. The source was peripheral blood, collected on day 0 of AZD1222 vaccination. The chain links TRBV5-1 to TRBJ2-1; TRBD1 matches at 7 bases. The CDR3 here is CASRGGEENEQFF. The CDR3 bases are TGCGCCAGCAGAGGGGGCGAAGAGAATGAGCAGTTCTTC.